This is a list of T cell receptor beta chains from one sample in a study of blood T cell repertoires in COVID-19. The assay was immunoSEQ multiplex PCR, and TCRdb's table has in-frame clones only and misses some. The sample yields about 260,000 clones, 86% seen once. The sample consisted of peripheral blood. The receptors here all came from a man aged 18 to 29 with active or convalescent COVID-19. Each CDR3 is given with its conserved first and last residue. A D gene is named only where the DNA matches it firmly. The size of a clone is reported for some rows only, either as once, few or many, or as a class for expanded clones.

V gene: TRBV2
D gene: NA
clone size: NA
J gene: TRBJ1-2
CDR3 DNA: TGTGCCAGCAGTGATGGGCAGTCAGTCAACTATGGCTACACCTTC
CDR3 protein: CASSDGQSVNYGYTF

V gene: TRBV15
D gene: TRBD1
clone size: NA
J gene: TRBJ2-3
CDR3 DNA: TGTGCCACCGGGGACAGGGGGAGGGATACGCAGTATTTT
CDR3 protein: CATGDRGRDTQYF

V gene: TRBV7-9
D gene: TRBD1
clone size: NA
J gene: TRBJ1-2
CDR3 DNA: TGTGCCAGCGATCAACTCGGACAGGGAAACTATGGCTACACCTTC
CDR3 protein: CASDQLGQGNYGYTF

V gene: TRBV7-2
D gene: TRBD1
clone size: NA
J gene: TRBJ2-6
CDR3 DNA: TGTGCCAGCGAAGACAGGGGGAAATCCAGATACTCTGGGGCCAACGTCCTGACTTTC
CDR3 protein: CASEDRGKSRYSGANVLTF

V gene: TRBV7-8
D gene: TRBD2
clone size: NA
J gene: TRBJ2-1
CDR3 DNA: TGTGCCAGCAGCCCCCTTAGCGGGAGGGAGCAGTTCTTC
CDR3 protein: CASSPLSGREQFF

V gene: TRBV9
D gene: TRBD2
clone size: NA
J gene: TRBJ2-1
CDR3 DNA: TGTGCCAGCAGCGTAGATCCTAGCGGCGTCGGTGAGCAGTTCTTC
CDR3 protein: CASSVDPSGVGEQFF

V gene: TRBV18
D gene: TRBD1
clone size: NA
J gene: TRBJ1-5
CDR3 DNA: TGTGCCAGCTCGCTGTCCGGGACAGTAGGAGATCAGCCCCAGCATTTT
CDR3 protein: CASSLSGTVGDQPQHF

V gene: TRBV29-1
D gene: NA
clone size: once
J gene: TRBJ1-6
CDR3 DNA: TGCAGCGCGGAAACCGACGGGATTAATTCACCCCTCCACTTT
CDR3 protein: CSAETDGINSPLHF

V gene: TRBV27
D gene: TRBD2
clone size: NA
J gene: TRBJ2-1
CDR3 DNA: TGTGCCAGCAGTTTAAGGAGGAGGGGGCTAAAACTCCCGGGACTAGCGGACAATGAGCAGTTCTTC
CDR3 protein: CASSLRRRGLKLPGLADNEQFF

V gene: TRBV5-6
D gene: NA
clone size: NA
J gene: TRBJ2-3
CDR3 DNA: TGTGCCAGCAGCCCGGACACGGGCTCGGGAGATACGCAGTATTTT
CDR3 protein: CASSPDTGSGDTQYF

V gene: TRBV19
D gene: TRBD1
clone size: NA
J gene: TRBJ2-7
CDR3 DNA: TGTGCCAGTAGTGACCGGACAGGGAGCTCCTACGAGCAGTACTTC
CDR3 protein: CASSDRTGSSYEQYF

V gene: TRBV6-5
D gene: NA
clone size: NA
J gene: TRBJ1-2
CDR3 DNA: TGTGCCAGCAGTCCAACAGGAACCTATGGCTACACCTTC
CDR3 protein: CASSPTGTYGYTF

V gene: TRBV11-2
D gene: TRBD2
clone size: NA
J gene: TRBJ2-2
CDR3 DNA: TGTGCCAGCAGCTTGGGGACTAGCGGGAACACCGGGGAGCTGTTTTTT
CDR3 protein: CASSLGTSGNTGELFF

V gene: TRBV5-1
D gene: TRBD1
clone size: NA
J gene: TRBJ2-2
CDR3 DNA: TGCGCCAGCAGCTTGAGGGGGCCGATTTCCGGGGAGCTGTTTTTT
CDR3 protein: CASSLRGPISGELFF

V gene: TRBV11-2
D gene: NA
clone size: NA
J gene: TRBJ1-5
CDR3 DNA: TGTGCCAGCAGCTTAGAACAGTTCAATCAGCCCCAGCATTTT
CDR3 protein: CASSLEQFNQPQHF

V gene: TRBV3-1/TRBV3-2
D gene: NA
clone size: NA
J gene: TRBJ2-3
CDR3 DNA: TGTGCCAGCAGTTCGCGGGGCCCAGATACGCAGTATTTT
CDR3 protein: CASSSRGPDTQYF

V gene: TRBV18
D gene: NA
clone size: few
J gene: TRBJ1-5
CDR3 DNA: TGTGCCAGCTCAACAGGGAGCAATCAGCCCCAGCATTTT
CDR3 protein: CASSTGSNQPQHF

V gene: TRBV19
D gene: TRBD1
clone size: once
J gene: TRBJ1-4
CDR3 DNA: TGTGCCAGTAGTCGATCGTCTGGGACAGGGGACGAAAAACTGTTTTTT
CDR3 protein: CASSRSSGTGDEKLFF

V gene: TRBV6-6
D gene: NA
clone size: once
J gene: TRBJ1-1
CDR3 DNA: TGTGCCAGCGATGGGGGGTCTAGGGTCCTCTTAACTGAAGCTTTCTTT
CDR3 protein: CASDGGSRVLLTEAFF

V gene: TRBV4-1
D gene: TRBD2
clone size: NA
J gene: TRBJ2-3
CDR3 DNA: TGCGCCAGCAGCCTGTCAGGGACTAGCGGGAGCCCAGATACGCAGTATTTT
CDR3 protein: CASSLSGTSGSPDTQYF

V gene: TRBV6-1
D gene: NA
clone size: NA
J gene: TRBJ1-3
CDR3 DNA: TGTGCCAGCAGTGAAGCATCAACTAACAGAAACACCATATATTTT
CDR3 protein: CASSEASTNRNTIYF

V gene: TRBV12-3/TRBV12-4
D gene: TRBD1
clone size: NA
J gene: TRBJ2-1
CDR3 DNA: TGTGCCAGCAACCCTGACAGGGGCAATGAGCAGTTCTTC
CDR3 protein: CASNPDRGNEQFF

V gene: TRBV29-1
D gene: NA
clone size: NA
J gene: TRBJ1-2
CDR3 DNA: TGCAGCGTTGCGATCTGGGGGGCTAACTATGGCTACACCTTC
CDR3 protein: CSVAIWGANYGYTF

V gene: TRBV27
D gene: TRBD1
clone size: NA
J gene: TRBJ2-7
CDR3 DNA: TGTGCCAGCAGTTTAGATTCAGGGGGTACCTTCTCCTACGAGCAGTACTTC
CDR3 protein: CASSLDSGGTFSYEQYF

V gene: TRBV29-1
D gene: TRBD1
clone size: NA
J gene: TRBJ2-2
CDR3 DNA: TGCAGCGTTGCATCCGGGACAGGGAGGACCGGGGAGCTGTTTTTT
CDR3 protein: CSVASGTGRTGELFF

V gene: TRBV7-9
D gene: TRBD1
clone size: NA
J gene: TRBJ1-6
CDR3 DNA: TGTGCCAGTGGGACAGAAGATAATTCACCCCTCCACTTT
CDR3 protein: CASGTEDNSPLHF

V gene: TRBV29-1
D gene: NA
clone size: NA
J gene: TRBJ2-1
CDR3 DNA: TGCAGCGTTGTCGGCGGGGACCATGAGCAGTTCTTC
CDR3 protein: CSVVGGDHEQFF

V gene: TRBV3-1/TRBV3-2
D gene: NA
clone size: NA
J gene: TRBJ2-7
CDR3 DNA: TGTGCCAGCAGCCTCTCTAGCTCCTACGAGCAGTACTTC
CDR3 protein: CASSLSSSYEQYF

V gene: TRBV12-3/TRBV12-4
D gene: NA
clone size: NA
J gene: TRBJ2-3
CDR3 DNA: TGTGCCAGCACCCCACTGGGGCCAGATACGCAGTATTTT
CDR3 protein: CASTPLGPDTQYF

V gene: TRBV18
D gene: NA
clone size: few
J gene: TRBJ1-5
CDR3 DNA: TGTGCCAGCTCACCAAAGGGGGGGGCCCAGCATTTT
CDR3 protein: CASSPKGGAQHF

V gene: TRBV6-1
D gene: TRBD1
clone size: NA
J gene: TRBJ2-7
CDR3 DNA: TGTGCCAGCAATGAACGAAGGACAGGGGGCATCGAGCAGTACTTC
CDR3 protein: CASNERRTGGIEQYF

V gene: TRBV13
D gene: TRBD1
clone size: NA
J gene: TRBJ2-7
CDR3 DNA: TGTGCCAGCAGCTTCCCGGACAGGGGATACGAGCAGTACTTC
CDR3 protein: CASSFPDRGYEQYF

V gene: TRBV12-3/TRBV12-4
D gene: NA
clone size: NA
J gene: TRBJ2-2
CDR3 DNA: TGTGCCAGCAGTCCCGTCACCGGGGAGCTGTTTTTT
CDR3 protein: CASSPVTGELFF

V gene: TRBV9
D gene: TRBD2
clone size: NA
J gene: TRBJ2-3
CDR3 DNA: TGTGCCAGCAGCCCCACTAGCGGGAGGGCAGATACGCAGTATTTT
CDR3 protein: CASSPTSGRADTQYF

V gene: TRBV5-1
D gene: TRBD2
clone size: NA
J gene: TRBJ2-3
CDR3 DNA: TGCGCCAGCAACCCGACTAGCGGATTTGGCACAGATACGCAGTATTTT
CDR3 protein: CASNPTSGFGTDTQYF

V gene: TRBV11-2
D gene: NA
clone size: NA
J gene: TRBJ1-2
CDR3 DNA: TGTGCCAGCAGGTCCCCACCAAGGGGCCAACTCTATGGCTACACCTTC
CDR3 protein: CASRSPPRGQLYGYTF

V gene: TRBV21-1
D gene: NA
clone size: NA
J gene: TRBJ1-1
CDR3 DNA: TGTGCCAGCAGCAAAGCGCGCAGGGTCAGGACTGAAGCTTTCTTT
CDR3 protein: CASSKARRVRTEAFF

V gene: TRBV3-1/TRBV3-2
D gene: NA
clone size: NA
J gene: TRBJ1-5
CDR3 DNA: TGTGCCAGCAGCCAAGAAAGTCGTTACCCAGGGTGCAATCAGCCCCAGCATTTT
CDR3 protein: CASSQESRYPGCNQPQHF

V gene: TRBV15
D gene: NA
clone size: NA
J gene: TRBJ2-7
CDR3 DNA: TGTGCCACCAGCACCGGGGACACGCTGGTTGAGCAGTACTTC
CDR3 protein: CATSTGDTLVEQYF

V gene: TRBV11-3
D gene: NA
clone size: NA
J gene: TRBJ2-7
CDR3 DNA: TGTGCCAGCAGCTTAGCGTTGAGGGCTTACGAGCAGTACTTC
CDR3 protein: CASSLALRAYEQYF

V gene: TRBV19
D gene: NA
clone size: once
J gene: TRBJ1-6
CDR3 DNA: TGTGCCAGTAGCCGGAGACAGGTTGGCGTAGGATCTAATTCACCCCTCCACTTT
CDR3 protein: CASSRRQVGVGSNSPLHF

V gene: TRBV28
D gene: TRBD1
clone size: NA
J gene: TRBJ1-4
CDR3 DNA: TGTGCCAGCAGTCCTCAGTGGTCCAGGGGGGAAAAACTGTTTTTT
CDR3 protein: CASSPQWSRGEKLFF

V gene: TRBV6-5
D gene: TRBD1
clone size: NA
J gene: TRBJ1-2
CDR3 DNA: TGTGCCAGCAAGACAGGGGGCTGGGCCACCTTC
CDR3 protein: CASKTGGWATF

V gene: TRBV5-1
D gene: NA
clone size: few
J gene: TRBJ2-5
CDR3 DNA: TGCGCCAGCAGGGAGGGGTTCCAAGAGACCCAGTACTTC
CDR3 protein: CASREGFQETQYF

V gene: TRBV6-5
D gene: NA
clone size: NA
J gene: TRBJ2-7
CDR3 DNA: TGTGCCAGCAGTTACCGGGGGACGGGGGAGCAGTACTTC
CDR3 protein: CASSYRGTGEQYF

V gene: TRBV2
D gene: NA
clone size: NA
J gene: TRBJ2-1
CDR3 DNA: TGTGCCAGCAGTGAAGAGAGCACGGCCTACAATGAGCAGTTCTTC
CDR3 protein: CASSEESTAYNEQFF

V gene: TRBV7-2
D gene: TRBD2
clone size: NA
J gene: TRBJ2-1
CDR3 DNA: TGTGCCAGCAGCTCGGGACTAGCGGGAGTTGAGCAGTTCTTC
CDR3 protein: CASSSGLAGVEQFF

V gene: TRBV4-1
D gene: TRBD2
clone size: NA
J gene: TRBJ2-2
CDR3 DNA: TGCGCCAGCAGCCGGGTAGCGGGGGGGCCGATCACCGGGGAGCTGTTTTTT
CDR3 protein: CASSRVAGGPITGELFF

V gene: TRBV6-5
D gene: NA
clone size: NA
J gene: TRBJ2-1
CDR3 DNA: TGTGCCAGCACCGAAAGCGGCCCTTACAATGAGCAGTTCTTC
CDR3 protein: CASTESGPYNEQFF

V gene: TRBV5-1
D gene: NA
clone size: NA
J gene: TRBJ1-6
CDR3 DNA: TGCGCCAGCAGCTTGGACGGGGTTGATAATTCACCCCTCCACTTT
CDR3 protein: CASSLDGVDNSPLHF

V gene: TRBV2
D gene: NA
clone size: NA
J gene: TRBJ1-5
CDR3 DNA: TGTGCCAGCAATCAACGACAGGACGCTAATCAGCCCCAGCATTTT
CDR3 protein: CASNQRQDANQPQHF

V gene: TRBV25-1
D gene: NA
clone size: NA
J gene: TRBJ1-3
CDR3 DNA: TGTGCCAGCAGTGCCTCGGGGTGGGGAAACACCATATATTTT
CDR3 protein: CASSASGWGNTIYF

V gene: TRBV4-2
D gene: NA
clone size: NA
J gene: TRBJ2-3
CDR3 DNA: TGTGCCAGCAGTTTCCGGGGGAAACCCCATACAGATACGCAGTATTTT
CDR3 protein: CASSFRGKPHTDTQYF

V gene: TRBV5-1
D gene: TRBD2
clone size: NA
J gene: TRBJ2-3
CDR3 DNA: TGCGCCAGCAGCTTGGGAGCGGGGGGTAACACAGATACGCAGTATTTT
CDR3 protein: CASSLGAGGNTDTQYF

V gene: TRBV7-2
D gene: NA
clone size: NA
J gene: TRBJ1-6
CDR3 DNA: TGTGCCAGCAGTACCCAGGGAGGCTATAATTCACCCCTCCACTTT
CDR3 protein: CASSTQGGYNSPLHF

V gene: TRBV27
D gene: TRBD2
clone size: NA
J gene: TRBJ2-1
CDR3 DNA: TGTGCCAGCAGTTTACTAGCGGGATTGGGCTATGAGCAGTTCTTC
CDR3 protein: CASSLLAGLGYEQFF

V gene: TRBV29-1
D gene: TRBD1
clone size: NA
J gene: TRBJ2-7
CDR3 DNA: TGCAGCTCCGGGACAGGCTACGAGCAGTACTTC
CDR3 protein: CSSGTGYEQYF